These T cell receptor beta chains were read from a single sample in a study of shared T cell receptors in the human thymus. Clones were sequenced by immunoSEQ multiplex PCR, and TCRdb holds only the in-frame ones, with some missing. The sample includes about 380,000 clones, 95% of them seen just once. Sequencing used thymocytes. The receptor set was obtained from a human donor. CDR3s include the opening cysteine and the closing phenylalanine or tryptophan. Each record gives: J gene, V gene, D gene, clone size, CDR3 DNA, CDR3 protein. The D gene is left open where the match is weak. For some rows the clone size is stated as once, few or many, or as a class when expanded; others skip it.

>TRBJ2-3|TRBV6-4|-|few
TGTGCCAGCAGCGATCCGGGAGATACGCAGTATTTT
CASSDPGDTQYF
>TRBJ2-7|TRBV6-5|-|-
TGTGCCAGCAGTTACCCACCTAGTGGCGAGCAGTACTTC
CASSYPPSGEQYF
>TRBJ2-1|TRBV27|-|-
TGTGCCAGCAGTTTAGAGGGGATGGCGGGAAGCTCCTACAATGAGCAGTTCTTC
CASSLEGMAGSSYNEQFF
>TRBJ2-7|TRBV30|-|once
TGTGCCTGGAGTGTACTCAGCTCCTACGAGCAGTACTTC
CAWSVLSSYEQYF
>TRBJ2-4|TRBV5-8|TRBD2|-
TGTGCCAGCAGCTTGGTAGGTAGCGGGGCTCCTCCAGCCAAAAACATTCAGTACTTC
CASSLVGSGAPPAKNIQYF
>TRBJ1-3|TRBV6-5|-|-
TGTGCCAGCAGTTACCACCCCTCTGGAAACACCATATATTTT
CASSYHPSGNTIYF
>TRBJ2-7|TRBV15|TRBD2|-
TGTGCCACCAGCGGGGGGACTAGCACCCTCTCCTACGAGCAGTACTTC
CATSGGTSTLSYEQYF
>TRBJ1-5|TRBV5-1|TRBD1|-
TGCGCCAGCAGCCTAGAGACAGGGGGCCATCAGCCCCAGCATTTT
CASSLETGGHQPQHF
>TRBJ1-4|TRBV6-6|-|-
TGTGCCAGCAGTTCGACGGCTGAAAAACTGTTTTTT
CASSSTAEKLFF
>TRBJ2-1|TRBV28|TRBD2|-
TGTGCCAGCACCAAAGACACTAGCGGGAGGACCCATTCCCATGAGCAGTTCTTC
CASTKDTSGRTHSHEQFF
>TRBJ1-6|TRBV6-5|-|-
TGTGCCAGCAGTCCTAGGTACCTATCCGGTCAGACCCTCCACTTT
CASSPRYLSGQTLHF
>TRBJ2-1|TRBV6-5|-|-
TGTGCCAGCAGTTACAGGGAGAAGATCTACAATGAGCAGTTCTTC
CASSYREKIYNEQFF
>TRBJ2-5|TRBV6-1|-|-
TGTGCCAGCAGTTCAGGGGAGGAGACCCAGTACTTC
CASSSGEETQYF
>TRBJ2-1|TRBV9|TRBD2|-
TGTGCCAGCAGCCTTCAGCGGGAGCCTTACAATGAGCAGTTCTTC
CASSLQREPYNEQFF
>TRBJ1-5|TRBV6-1|TRBD1|-
TGTGCCAGCAGTGGGACAGGAGGACTCTATAGCAATCAGCCCCAGCATTTT
CASSGTGGLYSNQPQHF
>TRBJ2-1|TRBV4-3|TRBD2|-
TGCGCCAGCAGCCAACTCGGGGGGGATGAGCAGTTCTTC
CASSQLGGDEQFF
>TRBJ2-5|TRBV19|TRBD2|-
TGTGCCAGTACCGATAGGGCCGGGGGGGAGACCCAGTACTTC
CASTDRAGGETQYF
>TRBJ2-7|TRBV11-2|TRBD2|-
TGTGCCAGCACCTCTGGGGGGGTCTCCTACGAGCAGTACTTC
CASTSGGVSYEQYF
>TRBJ2-1|TRBV6-5|TRBD1|-
TGTGCCAGCAGTTACTCAAGGGACAGGGGCTACAATGAGCAGTTCTTC
CASSYSRDRGYNEQFF
>TRBJ2-3|TRBV28|TRBD2|-
TGTGCCAGCCTCTCGGGGGGGTTCACGCAGTATTTT
CASLSGGFTQYF
>TRBJ2-2|TRBV28|TRBD2|-
TGTGCCAGCAGTCCACCGACTAGCAGCACCGGGGAGCTGTTTTTT
CASSPPTSSTGELFF
>TRBJ2-3|TRBV4-2|TRBD2|-
TGTGCCAGCAGCCAAGACCGGTGGACGGGAGGGGCCACAGATACGCAGTATTTT
CASSQDRWTGGATDTQYF
>TRBJ2-7|TRBV5-6|TRBD2|-
TGTGCCAGCAGCAGTAGACGACTAGCGGTTCGAAGGTACGAGCAGTACTTC
CASSSRRLAVRRYEQYF
>TRBJ2-1|TRBV11-2|-|-
TGTGCCAGCAGCTTAGCTTCGCTAGCCTACAATGAGCAGTTCTTC
CASSLASLAYNEQFF
>TRBJ1-1|TRBV5-5|-|-
TGTGCCAGCAGCTTAGGGAGTGAAGCTTTCTTT
CASSLGSEAFF
>TRBJ1-1|TRBV19|-|-
TGTGCCGTGGGTTCTAATACGAACACTGAAGCTTTCTTT
CAVGSNTNTEAFF
>TRBJ2-7|TRBV27|TRBD1|-
TGTGCCAGCAGTTTCGGGACAGGCCTCTACGAGCAGTACTTC
CASSFGTGLYEQYF
>TRBJ1-2|TRBV4-2|-|-
TGTGCCAGCAGCCAAGATACAGACCTCTGGAGTGGCTACACCTTC
CASSQDTDLWSGYTF
>TRBJ1-5|TRBV28|-|-
TGTGCCAGCAGTTACCCAGTGTGGTCAGGTTCGAGCAATCAGCCCCAGCATTTT
CASSYPVWSGSSNQPQHF
>TRBJ2-2|TRBV6-1|TRBD2|-
TGTGCCAGCAGTTTGACTAGCGGGTGGGACGGGGAGCTGTTTTTT
CASSLTSGWDGELFF
>TRBJ1-5|TRBV30|-|-
TGTGCCATTACCGTCCGGGGAAGGGGCAATCAGCCCCAGCATTTT
CAITVRGRGNQPQHF
>TRBJ1-1|TRBV27|-|few
TGTGCCACCATAGGGAGCACTGAAGCTTTCTTT
CATIGSTEAFF